This T cell receptor (beta chain) was obtained from a study of T-cell memory formation after mild COVID-19. The CDR3 totals 12 residues. V was pared by 7 bases and J by 3 bases, with 6 bases between. CDR1 KGHSH and CDR2 LQKENI come from the germline V gene. TCR alpha and TCR beta cDNA libraries carrying sample barcodes and UMIs came from 5'RACE with constant-segment primers. TCRdb reprocessed the 5' RACE reads with MiXCR, giving one entry per CDR3 protein. The table lists 280,000 or so distinct CDR3 sequences, over 7% of them singletons. The table lists this clonotype with many counts. Antigen specificity is unknown. Study-wide points: Among clones contracting day 15 to 85, CD4/CD8 was balanced, whereas later expanders leaned CD4+. Pre-infection memory held some responding clones, suggesting pre-existing cross-reactive T cells responded. Largely, contracting CD4+ clones fell within CM and EM, and contracting CD8+ clones within EMRA.

The sequencing sample was made of PBMCs or a T cell subset sorted from them (not recorded which). This receptor was obtained from a man between 18 and 35 years old who had mild COVID-19 (a few samples of this study predate the infection). Cell type and time point are not known. The chain couples TRBV18 to TRBJ2-2; D uncertain. CDR3 coding DNA: TGTGCCAGCTTCACTTACACCGGGGAGCTGTTTTTT. This encodes CASFTYTGELFF. Full variable domain (rest looked up from reference TRBV18 and TRBJ2-2): NAGVMQNPRHLVRRRGQEARLRCSPMKGHSHVYWYRQLPEEGLKFMVYLQKENIIDESGMPKERFSAEFPKEGPSILRIQQVVRGDSAAYFCASFTYTGELFFGEGSRLTVL.